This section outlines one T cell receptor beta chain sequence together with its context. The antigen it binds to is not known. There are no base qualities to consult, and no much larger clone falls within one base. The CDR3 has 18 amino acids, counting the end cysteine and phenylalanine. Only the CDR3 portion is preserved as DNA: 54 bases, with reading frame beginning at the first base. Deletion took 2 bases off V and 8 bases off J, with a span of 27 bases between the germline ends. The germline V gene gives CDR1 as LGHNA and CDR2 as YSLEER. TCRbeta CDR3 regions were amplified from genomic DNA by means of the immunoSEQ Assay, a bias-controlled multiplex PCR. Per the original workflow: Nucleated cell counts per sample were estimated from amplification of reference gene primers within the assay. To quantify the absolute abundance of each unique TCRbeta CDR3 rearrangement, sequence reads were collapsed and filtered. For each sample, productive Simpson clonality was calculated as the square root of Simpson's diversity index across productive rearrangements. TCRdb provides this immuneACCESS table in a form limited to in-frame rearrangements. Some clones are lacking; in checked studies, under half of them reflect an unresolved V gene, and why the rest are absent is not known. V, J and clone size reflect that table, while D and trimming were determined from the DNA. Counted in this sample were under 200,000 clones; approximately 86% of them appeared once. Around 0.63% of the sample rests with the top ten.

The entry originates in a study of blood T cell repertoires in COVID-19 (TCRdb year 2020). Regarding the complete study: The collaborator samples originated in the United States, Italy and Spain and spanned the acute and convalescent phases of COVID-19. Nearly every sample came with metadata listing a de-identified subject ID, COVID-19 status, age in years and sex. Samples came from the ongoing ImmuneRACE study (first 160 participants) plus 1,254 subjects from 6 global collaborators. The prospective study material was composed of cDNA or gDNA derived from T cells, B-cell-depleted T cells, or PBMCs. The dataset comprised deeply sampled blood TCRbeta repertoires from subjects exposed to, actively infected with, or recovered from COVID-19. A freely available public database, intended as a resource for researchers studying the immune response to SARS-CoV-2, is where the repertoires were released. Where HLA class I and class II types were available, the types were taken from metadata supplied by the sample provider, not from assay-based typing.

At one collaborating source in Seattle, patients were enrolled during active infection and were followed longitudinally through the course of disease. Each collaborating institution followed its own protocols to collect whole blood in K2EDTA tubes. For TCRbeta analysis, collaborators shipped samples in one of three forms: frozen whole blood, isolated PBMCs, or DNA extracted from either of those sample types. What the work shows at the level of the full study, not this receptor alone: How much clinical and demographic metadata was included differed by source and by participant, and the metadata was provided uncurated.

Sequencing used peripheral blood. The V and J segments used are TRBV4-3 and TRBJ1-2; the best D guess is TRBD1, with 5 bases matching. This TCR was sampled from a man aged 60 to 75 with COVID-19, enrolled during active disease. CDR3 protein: CASSQLTGQGGQSGGYTF. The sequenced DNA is TGCGCCAGCAGCCAACTTACGGGCCAGGGTGGGCAATCAGGAGGCTACACCTTC.